This TCR beta chain was sequenced for a study of spatial heterogeneity in lung cancer. Study summary: Available PBMC from follow-up, collected a median of around two years after resection, underwent sequencing. Study findings and constraints: There were more appearances of ubiquitous expanded tumor TCRs in blood at resection than at follow-up.

Time point indicated: blood at routine non-recurrence follow-up after resection. Extraction of whole RNA from tumor, nontumor lung or frozen PBMC preceded unsorted sequencing. The germline V and J ends were trimmed by 3 bases and 2 bases, with 8 bases remaining between them. Germline V gene sequence: CDR1 DFQATT, CDR2 SNEGSKA (reference sequence). This CDR3 is built from 14 residues. Unique molecular identifiers, one per molecule, were present on every TCR cDNA molecule. TCRdb re-derived calls from the 5' RACE reads in MiXCR, one entry per CDR3 protein. The repertoire consists of around 110,000 distinct CDR3 sequences, with over 9% occurring once and the leading ten covering roughly 17%. Concerning this clonotype: What it binds is not known.

The chain has TRBV20-1 and TRBJ1-6, with D maybe TRBD1 (6 bases). Sample: PBMCs, taken at follow-up. The receptor's source is a male donor with early-stage non-small cell lung cancer. In nucleotides, the CDR3 is TGCAGTGCTAGGCAGGGGACCTATAATTCACCCCTCCACTTT. It yields the protein CSARQGTYNSPLHF.